This T cell receptor (beta chain) was captured in a study of post-analysis software for immune sequencing data. Whole-study context: The patients showed relapsing-remitting, secondary progressive and progressive-relapsing multiple sclerosis courses. The study's findings and limits: With TRBV5-6, TRBV5-1 and TRBV20-1 included, about 5 TRBV segments were more frequent in patients than in controls. The normalized Chao1 diversity of multiple sclerosis patients was significantly lower than that of controls.

V dropped 1 base and J dropped 4; count of bases not matched to a gene: 11. Per germline, CDR1 LGHNA and CDR2 YNFKEQ. There are 17 residues in the CDR3. Unique molecular identifiers were built into the TCR beta cDNA libraries. TCRdb used MiXCR to reprocess the PCR reads, holding one entry per CDR3 protein. The profile covers roughly 600,000 distinct CDR3 sequences, with roughly 45% appearing a single time and around 1.7% taken by the ten largest. This clonotype was observed once. Its cognate antigen is unknown. The chain has TRBV4-2 and TRBJ2-5; 8 bases align to TRBD2. The sequencing sample was made of blood. This TCR was recovered from a girl aged 5 to 17 with multiple sclerosis. CDR3 coding DNA: TGTGCCAGCAGCCAAGTAGGATCGAGCGGGGGTGGAGAGACCCAGTACTTC. Protein sequence: CASSQVGSSGGGETQYF.